This TCR beta chain was sequenced during a study of radiotherapy plus CTLA-4 blockade in lung cancer. Background on the study: Disease control was achieved by less than 40% of patients, and objective responses by 18%. Overall study results and limits: Once radiotherapy plus ipilimumab had been given, TCR clones derived from tumor expanded in blood.

Trimming left V 1 base short and J 2 bases short, with 4 bases between. Germline V gene sequence: CDR1 MNHNS, CDR2 SASEGT. This CDR3 has 13 amino acids. Method: immunoSEQ multiplex PCR; TCRdb's copy keeps in-frame clones and lacks some. This table holds 90,000 to 100,000 clones, roughly 79% found once. Turning to this clone: Its specificity is unknown.

Specimen: peripheral blood, collected from a patient treated with radiotherapy plus ipilimumab. The chain uses TRBV6-1 and TRBJ2-3; D remains unclear. This TCR derives from a human donor with non-small cell lung cancer who had a partial response to radiotherapy plus ipilimumab. Some clones in this sample may be carry-over from other donors' samples. CDR3 sequence reads: CASSEGATDTQYF. The DNA of the CDR3 is TGTGCCAGCAGTGAAGGAGCCACAGATACGCAGTATTTT.